Detailed here is one T cell receptor (beta chain). Antigen unknown. One end of the junction varies from germline; a read error may be responsible. As for the cDNA, it was generated by 5'RACE with 10-nucleotide random UMIs. TCRdb independently ran MiXCR on the 5' RACE reads; one entry per CDR3 protein. This table has nearly 30,000 distinct CDR3 sequences, roughly a sixth appearing once. The data belong to a study of neurological immune-mediated disorders. Points from the study as a whole: CDR3 amino acid sequences of expanded clones were not shared across subjects, a result suggesting private repertoires in all groups.

In germline, CDR1 is LGHDT, CDR2 YNNKEL (reference sequence). This CDR3 is built from 15 residues. The time point denotes: technical triplicate 3. Input was about a million sorted T cells, either CD4+ or CD8+. This receptor was obtained from a female donor with HTLV-1-associated myelopathy (HAM/TSP). Sequencing was done on a sample of CD4+ T cells from blood. The J gene is TRBJ2-3, the V gene TRBV3-1; 8 positions agree with TRBD1. CDR3 nucleotide sequence: TGTGCCAGCAGTAGGGACAGGAGTTACACAGATACGCTGTATTTT. Translation gives CASSRDRSYTDTLYF.